This entry lists 12 T cell receptor beta chains sequenced from one sample in a study of T cells in Graves' hyperthyroidism and ophthalmopathy. Researchers amplified the TCR beta CDR3 regions from RNA transcripts. Researchers ran a first-round RT-PCR on the TCR CDR3 using the HTBI primer set. TCRdb recomputed calls from the multiplex PCR reads with MiXCR, one row per CDR3 protein. Of approximately 510,000 distinct CDR3 sequences in the sample, around 21% were seen once. Sample: blood. These receptor sequences come from a man aged 18-30 years with Graves' hyperthyroidism.

This clonotype has ten or more counts. The chain uses TRBV28 and TRBJ1-1; D remains unclear. Trimming cost V 6 bases and J 1 base, with 9 bases left between them. The V gene's germline CDR1 is MDHEN and CDR2 SYDVKM. The length of the CDR3 is 13 residues. The CDR3 protein is CASSLLANTEAFF. In nucleotides, the CDR3 is TGTGCCAGCAGCCTCCTCGCGAACACTGAAGCTTTCTTT. Based on the CDR3 plus reference TRBV28 and TRBJ1-1, the full variable domain is DVKVTQSSRYLVKRTGEKVFLECVQDMDHENMFWYRQDPGLGLRLIYFSYDVKMKEKGDIPEGYSVSREKKERFSLILESASTNQTSMYLCASSLLANTEAFFGQGTRLTVV.

In this sample, this clonotype turned up many times. An end of the junction does not agree with germline; a read error may underlie this. The rearrangement links TRBV7-2 to TRBJ1-1; D call uncertain. CDR1 and CDR2 (germline): SGHTA, FQGNSA. This CDR3 has 13 amino acids. DNA of the CDR3: TGTGCCAGCAGCCCTCGCTGGAACACTGAAGTTTTCTTT. It is translated as CASSPRWNTEVFF.

This clonotype was found many times. The J gene is TRBJ2-2, the V gene TRBV20-1; D assignment may be TRBD1 or TRBD2 (5 bases each). The length of the CDR3 is 16 residues. The germline V gene has CDR1 DFQATT and CDR2 SNEGSKA (reference sequence). V lost 0 bases, J lost 3 bases, and 14 bases lay in between. DNA for the CDR3: TGCAGTGCTAGAGATCAGGGACCAAGCGACACCGGGGAGCTGTTTTTT. Translation gives CSARDQGPSDTGELFF.

The genes are TRBV12-3 or TRBV12-4 and TRBJ1-2; 11 nucleotides match TRBD1. Losses at the gene ends were 6 bases for V and 9 bases for J; bases not matched to a gene: 6. This CDR3 has 13 residues. The CDR3: CASSRTGGKSYTF. In DNA, the CDR3 is TGTGCCAGCAGCAGGACAGGGGGCAAGAGCTACACCTTC.

The chain combines TRBV15 with TRBJ2-2, with D unclear. Trimming pared 0 bases from V and 4 bases from J, leaving 6 bases between. CDR1 is LNHNV and CDR2 is YYDKDF in the germline V gene (reference sequence). The CDR3 length is 14 residues. CDR3 loop: CATSRESSTGELFF. The CDR3 DNA sequence: TGTGCCACCAGCAGAGAGTCGTCCACCGGGGAGCTGTTTTTT.

This clonotype appeared a few times. The CDR3 DNA reads TGTGCCAGCAGCGCGACCTCCGACAGGCCCTATGGCTACACCTTC. Translation: CASSATSDRPYGYTF. The V and J genes are TRBV7-2 and TRBJ1-2; D is perhaps TRBD1 (6 bases). With 5 bases removed from V and 4 bases from J, the gap between germline ends came to 17 bases. The CDR3 loop spans 15 amino acids. From germline, CDR1 is SGHTA and CDR2 FQGNSA.

This chain links TRBV5-1 with TRBJ2-5; 8 bases are a match to TRBD1. J lost 5 bases, V lost 2 bases, and 11 bases had no gene match. The CDR3 totals 16 residues. Germline lookup yields CDR1 SGHRS and CDR2 YFSETQ. CDR3 protein: CASSFRGQGGTETQYF. Written as DNA, the CDR3 is TGCGCCAGCAGCTTTAGAGGACAGGGTGGGACGGAGACCCAGTACTTC.

This clonotype showed up many times. The CDR3 DNA sequence: TGTGCCAGCACCGGGGACCTCGGACGGGAGCAGTACTTC. Amino acid sequence: CASTGDLGREQYF. This sequence joins TRBV2 and TRBJ2-7; D could derive from TRBD1 or TRBD2 (5 bases each). CDR3 length: 13 amino acids. CDR1 is SNHLY, CDR2 FYNNEI, per germline. Trimming removed 7 bases from V and 7 bases from J, with 17 bases in between. Full variable domain (outside the CDR3, taken from reference TRBV2 and TRBJ2-7): EPEVTQTPSHQVTQMGQEVILRCVPISNHLYFYWYRQILGQKVEFLVSFYNNEISEKSEIFDDQFSVERPDGSNFTLKIRSTKLEDSAMYFCASTGDLGREQYFGPGTRLTVT.

The chain links TRBV4-1 to TRBJ1-1, with D unclear. The CDR3 runs 15 residues. V was clipped by 1 base and J by 4 bases, with 13 bases between them. Germline loops: CDR1 MGHRA, CDR2 YSYEKL. This CDR3 reads CASSQGVGPSTEAFF. The CDR3 DNA follows: TGCGCCAGCAGCCAAGGAGTCGGCCCCTCCACTGAAGCTTTCTTT.

Many counts were recorded for this clonotype. The V gene is TRBV28, the J gene TRBJ2-6; 9 nucleotides line up with TRBD1. V lost 5 bases to trimming and J lost 1 base; unmatched junction nucleotides: 12. Looked up from germline, CDR1 is MDHEN and CDR2 is SYDVKM. The CDR3 sequence is 19 residues long. CDR3 coding DNA: TGTGCCAGCAGTACAGGACAGGGGATAACGTTTTCTGGGGCCAACGTCCTGACTTTC. Protein product: CASSTGQGITFSGANVLTF.

The rearrangement joins TRBV6-1 to TRBJ1-2, with D uncertain. Trimming took 3 bases from V and 4 from J, leaving 9 bases between them. The CDR3 totals 13 residues. CDR1 MNHNS and CDR2 SASEGT come from the germline V gene. The CDR3 loop is CASSDTAVYGYTF. CDR3 nucleotides: TGTGCCAGCAGTGACACAGCAGTCTATGGCTACACCTTC.

This clonotype was seen at least ten times. This chain joins TRBV2 and TRBJ1-5; 11 bases fit TRBD1. Looked up from germline, CDR1 is SNHLY and CDR2 is FYNNEI. This CDR3 comprises 16 residues. V was clipped by 6 bases and J by 4 bases; unmatched bases: 8. CDR3 residues: CASRRDRGTSNQPQHF. CDR3 nucleotides: TGTGCCAGCAGAAGGGACAGGGGGACGTCGAATCAGCCCCAGCATTTT.